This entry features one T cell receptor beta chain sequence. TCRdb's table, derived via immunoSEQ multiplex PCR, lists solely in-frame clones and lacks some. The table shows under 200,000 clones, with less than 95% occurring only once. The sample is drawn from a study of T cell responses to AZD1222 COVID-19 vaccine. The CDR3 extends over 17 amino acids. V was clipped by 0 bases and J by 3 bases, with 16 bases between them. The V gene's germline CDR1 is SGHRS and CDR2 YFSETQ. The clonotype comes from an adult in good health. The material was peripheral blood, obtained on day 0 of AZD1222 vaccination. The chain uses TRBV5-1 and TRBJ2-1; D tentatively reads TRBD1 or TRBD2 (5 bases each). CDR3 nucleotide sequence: TGCGCCAGCAGCTTGGCGCAACTAGAGAGGGGCTACAATGAGCAGTTCTTC. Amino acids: CASSLAQLERGYNEQFF.